This T cell receptor (beta chain) was sequenced during a study of monozygotic twins with inflammatory bowel disease. Broader study findings: Among IBD patients, TCRbeta diversity (inverse Simpson) was lower than in healthy co-twins. Other individuals had fewer clonotypes in common with IBD patients than with healthy twins, especially with disease activity.

TCRdb reworked the 5' RACE reads into one entry per CDR3 protein, no DNA. Its clone listing holds about 420,000 distinct CDR3 sequences. A remark on this clonotype: No antigen is known for it.

In germline, CDR1 is GTSNPN, CDR2 SVGIG (reference sequence). The CDR3 loop spans 16 amino acids. The source of this sequence is a human donor with ulcerative colitis or Crohn's disease, or a healthy co-twin of an affected twin (not recorded which). The chain is built from TRBV30 and TRBJ1-3; without DNA, the TCRdb call of TRBD1 cannot be checked. What was sequenced was blood. CDR3 sequence: CAWSVPWDRSGNTIYF.